Each of the 32 T cell receptor beta chains below was sequenced from the same sample in a study of T cells in Graves' hyperthyroidism and ophthalmopathy (dated by TCRdb to between 2019 and 2020). Library generation was performed with multiplex PCR. The listed sequencing device is Illumina HiSeq 2000. The TCR beta CDR3 regions were amplified from RNA transcripts. A first-round RT-PCR of the TCR CDR3 used the HTBI primer set with the Qiagen OneStep RT-PCR kit. TCRdb took the public reads, trimmed them with fastp at Q25, ran MiXCR for clone calling and kept in-frame beta chains. Rows merge per CDR3 protein into single entries with the most common DNA and genes. The sample table holds under 600,000 distinct CDR3 sequences, of which approximately 16% were seen once. The biggest ten clones account for roughly 3% of the sample. Sequencing was performed on blood. These receptor sequences come from a woman aged 40 to 50 with Graves' ophthalmopathy.

The chain carries TRBV20-1 and TRBJ2-2; the D is unclear. This CDR3 is 15 amino acids long. The ends were cut back, 0 bases at V and 2 bases at J, with 10 bases in the middle. The V gene's germline CDR1 is DFQATT and CDR2 SNEGSKA (reference sequence). CDR3 residues: CSARENGLNTGELFF. The CDR3 DNA follows: TGCAGTGCTAGAGAGAATGGATTAAACACCGGGGAGCTGTTTTTT.

The chain recombines TRBV9 with TRBJ2-2; no reliable D call. From germline, CDR1 is SGDLS and CDR2 YYNGEE. The ends were cut back, 5 bases at V and 1 base at J, with 9 bases in the middle. There are 14 residues in the CDR3. Here the CDR3 reads CASRPGMNTGELFF. CDR3 bases: TGTGCCAGCAGACCAGGAATGAACACCGGGGAGCTGTTTTTT.

This clonotype was seen only a few times. This chain joins TRBV29-1 and TRBJ2-3, with 7 bases that match TRBD2. Germline-derived CDR1 and CDR2 are SQVTM and ANQGSEA. Losses at the gene ends were 1 base for V and 6 bases for J; bases not matched to a gene: 1. The CDR3 totals 12 residues. The CDR3 DNA is TGCAGCGTTGAAGGGGGGGGGGATACGCAGTATTTT. Encoded protein: CSVEGGGDTQYF.

V gene TRBV7-9 combines with J gene TRBJ2-3, with D hard to call. Trimming took 4 bases from V and 2 from J, leaving 13 bases between them. CDR1 and CDR2 from the germline V gene are SEHNR and FQNEAQ (reference sequence). The CDR3 is 15 amino acids. The CDR3 spells CASSSLKGSTDTQYF. Written as DNA, the CDR3 is TGTGCCAGCAGCTCTCTGAAGGGTTCCACAGATACGCAGTATTTT.

This clonotype was observed at least ten times. The rearrangement uses TRBV7-3 and TRBJ2-5; 10 bases match TRBD2. Unmatched junction bases numbered 6, after V lost 6 bases and J lost 2 bases. Germline V lookup: CDR1 SGHTA, CDR2 FQGTGA. This CDR3 region has 15 residues. The CDR3, as DNA: TGTGCCAGCAGTCTAACTAGCGGGGTACAAGAGACCCAGTACTTC. Its translation: CASSLTSGVQETQYF.

The chain couples TRBV19 to TRBJ2-1; perhaps TRBD2 as D (5 bases). V shed 5 bases and J shed 4 bases, with 21 bases lying between them. The CDR3 totals 17 residues. Germline V gives CDR1 LNHDA, CDR2 SQIVND (reference sequence). The CDR3 region has the DNA TGTGCCAGTAGTCCCGGCGGGCGGCCCACGAAGTACAATGAGCAGTTCTTC. Residues: CASSPGGRPTKYNEQFF.

This clonotype appeared a few times. A much larger clone sits a single nucleotide away, making a read error possible. This chain links TRBV6-2 or TRBV6-3 with TRBJ2-3; no reliable D call. Trimming pared 4 bases from V and 11 bases from J, leaving 13 bases between. The length of the CDR3 is 12 residues. In germline, CDR1 is MNHEY, CDR2 SVGEGT. CDR3 DNA: TGTGCCAGCAGTTTGGGTTGGGATGTGCAGTATTTT. Translating it yields CASSLGWDVQYF.

The chain joins TRBV5-1 to TRBJ1-3; D is unclear. Trimming stripped 1 base from V and 4 bases from J, with 6 bases between. The CDR3 is 13 residues long. Germline-derived CDR1 and CDR2 are SGHRS and YFSETQ. The CDR3 region is CASSLPSGNTIYF. The CDR3 coding sequence is TGCGCCAGCAGCTTGCCCAGCGGAAACACCATATATTTT.

This clonotype was detected ten times or more. V is TRBV11-2 and J is TRBJ2-5, with TRBD1 matching over 8 bases. Germline loops: CDR1 SGHAT, CDR2 FQNNGV. CDR3 length equals 15 residues. V was pared by 0 bases and J by 5 bases, with 5 bases of the junction left unmatched. Here the CDR3 DNA reads TGTGCCAGCAGCTTAGATGGTGGACAGGGTGAGACCCAGTACTTC. This sequence encodes CASSLDGGQGETQYF.

The V and J genes are TRBV28 and TRBJ2-2; TRBD1 agrees at 8 bases. Germline V lookup: CDR1 MDHEN, CDR2 SYDVKM. Trimming cost V 10 bases and J 0 bases; bases outside gene matches: 4. CDR3 size: 14 residues. This chain's CDR3 is CATKQGANTGELFF. The CDR3 region has the DNA TGTGCCACCAAACAGGGGGCGAACACCGGGGAGCTGTTTTTT.

The V and J genes are TRBV4-1 and TRBJ2-2; D remains unclear. Germline V gene data show CDR1 as MGHRA and CDR2 as YSYEKL. The CDR3 length is 15 residues. The V gene lost 5 bases and the J gene lost 0 bases, with 10 bases spanning the gap. CDR3 in amino acids: CASSYRSANTGELFF. The CDR3 DNA reads TGCGCCAGCAGCTACAGATCCGCGAACACCGGGGAGCTGTTTTTT.

This clonotype was detected only a few times. The chain couples TRBV9 to TRBJ2-5, with D hard to call. This CDR3 is built from 12 residues. V lost 4 bases and J 3 bases, leaving 7 bases between the germline ends. Per the germline V gene, CDR1 is SGDLS and CDR2 is YYNGEE. The CDR3 coding sequence is TGTGCCAGCAGCCCAAATGAAGAGACCCAGTACTTC. Amino acid sequence: CASSPNEETQYF.

This clonotype was seen many times. V gene TRBV5-1 combines with J gene TRBJ1-1; possibly TRBD1 for D (6 bases). The CDR3 is 15 amino acids. V was cut by 4 bases and J by 3 bases, with 16 bases left in between. Germline V gene sequence: CDR1 SGHRS, CDR2 YFSETQ. The CDR3 loop reads CASSGLQGMDTEAFF. The CDR3 region has the DNA TGCGCCAGCAGCGGACTACAGGGTATGGACACTGAAGCTTTCTTT.

This clonotype showed up many times. V is TRBV6-1 and J is TRBJ2-2; no reliable D call. The germline V and J ends were trimmed by 4 bases and 1 base, with 7 bases remaining between them. The CDR3 has 14 residues. The germline gives CDR1 MNHNS, CDR2 SASEGT. This chain's CDR3 is CASSGGRNTGELFF. The CDR3 DNA follows: TGTGCCAGCAGTGGCGGACGGAACACCGGGGAGCTGTTTTTT.

This clonotype was picked up many times. This chain connects TRBV11-2 to TRBJ1-2; possible D gene TRBD1, 5 bases. V was shortened by 3 bases and J by 3 bases, with 8 bases between the two germline ends. The CDR3 covers 13 residues. Germline V gene lookup returns CDR1 SGHAT and CDR2 FQNNGV. This CDR3 reads CASSLAGYYGYTF. CDR3 bases: TGTGCCAGCAGCTTGGCAGGGTACTATGGCTACACCTTC.

The CDR3 sequence: CASSYSRGEAPHF. The CDR3 coding sequence is TGTGCCAGCAGTTACTCGAGGGGGGAGGCCCCCCACTTT. J is TRBJ1-6 and V is TRBV6-6, with D maybe TRBD1 (6 bases). The germline V gene has CDR1 MNHNY and CDR2 SVGAGI (reference sequence). V was shortened by 0 bases and J by 18 bases, with 15 bases between the two germline ends. The CDR3 consists of 13 residues.

This clonotype was counted many times. The V and J genes are TRBV20-1 and TRBJ1-1; 10 bases are shared with TRBD1. V shed 6 bases and J 0 bases; nucleotides not matched to a gene: 7. This CDR3 is built from 15 residues. Per germline, CDR1 DFQATT and CDR2 SNEGSKA (reference sequence). The CDR3 DNA is TGCAGTGCCCCGGGACAGGGGATCATGAACACTGAAGCTTTCTTT. It encodes CSAPGQGIMNTEAFF.

This clonotype was seen ten or more times. V and J are TRBV30 and TRBJ1-1; no firm D call. CDR3 size: 13 residues. The germline V and J ends were trimmed by 3 bases and 3 bases, with 11 bases remaining between them. Per germline, CDR1 GTSNPN and CDR2 SVGIG (reference sequence). The CDR3 region has the DNA TGTGCCTGGAGCAGCGAGCGTGACACTGAAGCTTTCTTT. Protein product: CAWSSERDTEAFF.

Only one count was recorded for this clonotype. With a much larger clone just one base away, this may be a read error. V is TRBV28 and J is TRBJ2-1; possibly TRBD2 for D (5 bases). The CDR3 contains 14 residues. Germline V gene sequence: CDR1 MDHEN, CDR2 SYDVKM. V was clipped by 7 bases and J by 0 bases, with 10 bases between them. CDR3 sequence: CASKRGDSYNEQFF. CDR3 in DNA: TGTGCCAGCAAACGGGGTGACTCCTACAATGAGCAGTTCTTC. Full variable domain (outside the CDR3, taken from reference TRBV28 and TRBJ2-1): DVKVTQSSRYLVKRTGEKVFLECVQDMDHENMFWYRQDPGLGLRLIYFSYDVKMKEKGDIPEGYSVSREKKERFSLILESASTNQTSMYLCASKRGDSYNEQFFGPGTRLTVL.

This clonotype was seen many times. J is TRBJ1-1 and V is TRBV6-1; D is unclear. Trimming pared 6 bases from V and 1 base from J, leaving 12 bases between. This CDR3 has 14 residues. Germline CDR1 MNHNS, CDR2 SASEGT. Here the CDR3 DNA reads TGTGCCAGCAGGGGCAAAGGTTCGAACACTGAAGCTTTCTTT. Encoded protein: CASRGKGSNTEAFF.

This clonotype appeared many times. This chain connects TRBV5-1 to TRBJ2-7; the D gene is possibly TRBD1 (6 bases). The germline V gene has CDR1 SGHRS and CDR2 YFSETQ. Trimming pared 0 bases from V and 6 bases from J, leaving 16 bases between. The CDR3 totals 15 residues. The CDR3 loop is CASSLGDIEGREQYF. CDR3 nucleotide sequence: TGCGCCAGCAGCTTGGGGGACATCGAAGGGCGCGAGCAGTACTTC.

This clonotype has at least ten counts. V and J are TRBV28 and TRBJ2-7; a possible D gene is TRBD1 (6 bases). Germline CDR1 and CDR2: MDHEN and SYDVKM. Trimming stripped 4 bases from V and 0 bases from J, with 13 bases between. This CDR3 contains 15 residues. The CDR3 DNA reads as TGTGCCAGCAGTTCCCCCGGGACACTCTCCTACGAGCAGTACTTC. Encoded protein: CASSSPGTLSYEQYF.

This clonotype came up a few times. This rearrangement joins TRBV19 to TRBJ2-5, with D hard to call. CDR1 is LNHDA, CDR2 SQIVND, per germline (reference sequence). V was clipped by 3 bases and J by 2 bases, with 7 bases between them. The CDR3 extends over 13 amino acids. CDR3 protein: CASSILGQETQYF. CDR3 nucleotide sequence: TGTGCCAGTAGTATCCTCGGGCAAGAGACCCAGTACTTC. The full variable domain, with the rest looked up from reference TRBV19 and TRBJ2-5, is DGGITQSPKYLFRKEGQNVTLSCEQNLNHDAMYWYRQDPGQGLRLIYYSQIVNDFQKGDIAEGYSVSREKKESFPLTVTSAQKNPTAFYLCASSILGQETQYFGPGTRLLVL.

This clonotype was recorded at least ten times. The CDR3 is CASRPQGANQPQHF. Written as DNA, the CDR3 is TGTGCCAGCAGACCACAGGGGGCAAATCAGCCCCAGCATTTT. The chain combines TRBV28 with TRBJ1-5, with 9 bases matching TRBD1. The CDR3 has 14 amino acids. Germline-derived CDR1 and CDR2 are MDHEN and SYDVKM. After removal of 6 bases from V and 4 bases from J, the junction contained 4 bases not matched to a gene.

This clonotype appeared a few times. The gene calls are TRBV7-2 and TRBJ2-7; 14 bases are shared with TRBD2. Germline CDR1 SGHTA, CDR2 FQGNSA. J was trimmed by 7 bases and V by 5 bases; bases with no gene match: 10. This CDR3 is built from 16 residues. CDR3 loop: CASSRDGTSGSGEQYF. In nucleotides, the CDR3 is TGTGCCAGCAGCAGAGACGGGACTAGCGGGAGTGGGGAGCAGTACTTC. The complete variable domain, with remaining parts taken from reference TRBV7-2 and TRBJ2-7, reads GAGVSQSPSNKVTEKGKDVELRCDPISGHTALYWYRQSLGQGLEFLIYFQGNSAPDKSGLPSDRFSAERTGGSVSTLTIQRTQQEDSAVYLCASSRDGTSGSGEQYFGPGTRLTVT.

The table lists this clonotype with a few counts. V and J are TRBV7-3 and TRBJ2-1; 12 nucleotides match TRBD2. CDR3 length: 18 amino acids. Trimming at V came to 4 bases and at J to 7 bases, leaving 14 bases not matched to a gene. Germline V gene lookup returns CDR1 SGHTA and CDR2 FQGTGA. Here the CDR3 DNA reads TGTGCCAGCAGCTCATACCCCACTGGACTAGCGGGGTCTAATGAGCAGTTCTTC. Its protein is CASSSYPTGLAGSNEQFF.

This CDR3 is CASSLDGRAGGQETQYF. The CDR3 nucleotides read TGTGCCAGCAGCTTAGATGGTAGGGCGGGGGGCCAAGAGACCCAGTACTTC. V gene TRBV11-2 combines with J gene TRBJ2-5; 8 bases fit TRBD2. Germline V gives CDR1 SGHAT, CDR2 FQNNGV. The CDR3 covers 17 residues. V was pared by 0 bases and J by 1 base, with 7 bases of the junction left unmatched.

This clonotype was counted at least ten times. An end of the junction does not agree with germline; a read error may underlie this. V is TRBV3-1 and J is TRBJ1-1; maybe TRBD1 (6 bases). In germline, CDR1 is LGHDT, CDR2 YNNKEL (reference sequence). The length of the CDR3 is 15 residues. The CDR3: CANSLGHPMNTEAFF. In DNA form, the CDR3 reads TGTGCCAACAGCCTGGGACACCCCATGAACACTGAAGCTTTCTTT.

The chain has TRBV4-1 and TRBJ1-2; possibly TRBD1 for D (5 bases). Trimming left V 1 base short and J 3 bases short, with 15 bases between. The CDR3 is 16 amino acids. Per germline, CDR1 MGHRA and CDR2 YSYEKL. Here the CDR3 DNA reads TGCGCCAGCAGCCAAGCGGTCAGGGCGGGGTACTATGGCTACACCTTC. Translated, it gives CASSQAVRAGYYGYTF.

This clonotype was recorded many times. This chain uses TRBV6-1 with TRBJ2-1, with 10 bases identical to TRBD1. The ends lost 5 bases at V and 4 bases at J; junction bases unmatched: 8. From germline, CDR1 is MNHNS and CDR2 SASEGT. The CDR3 is 16 amino acids. CDR3 coding DNA: TGTGCCAGCAGTCTCCGGGACAGGGGTGAATACAATGAGCAGTTCTTC. This translates into CASSLRDRGEYNEQFF.

This clonotype has at least ten counts. The chain recombines TRBV11-2 with TRBJ1-1, with a possible D match to TRBD1 (6 bases). With 9 bases removed from V and 4 bases from J, the gap between germline ends came to 18 bases. From germline, CDR1 is SGHAT and CDR2 FQNNGV. The CDR3 covers 14 residues. CDR3 DNA: TGTGCCAGTAGGAACAGGGTCGGGTTCACTGAAGCTTTCTTT. This sequence encodes CASRNRVGFTEAFF. The full variable domain, its missing parts supplied by reference TRBV11-2 and TRBJ1-1, is EAGVAQSPRYKIIEKRQSVAFWCNPISGHATLYWYQQILGQGPKLLIQFQNNGVVDDSQLPKDRFSAERLKGVDSTLKIQPAKLEDSAVYLCASRNRVGFTEAFFGQGTRLTVV.

This clonotype appeared many times. The chain joins TRBV20-1 to TRBJ2-5; no clear D gene. Trimming removed 7 bases from V and 1 base from J, with 10 bases in between. Germline V gene lookup returns CDR1 DFQATT and CDR2 SNEGSKA (reference sequence). The CDR3 consists of 12 residues. CDR3 amino acids: CSVRNSQETQYF. As DNA, the CDR3 is TGCAGTGTCCGGAACAGCCAAGAGACCCAGTACTTC.